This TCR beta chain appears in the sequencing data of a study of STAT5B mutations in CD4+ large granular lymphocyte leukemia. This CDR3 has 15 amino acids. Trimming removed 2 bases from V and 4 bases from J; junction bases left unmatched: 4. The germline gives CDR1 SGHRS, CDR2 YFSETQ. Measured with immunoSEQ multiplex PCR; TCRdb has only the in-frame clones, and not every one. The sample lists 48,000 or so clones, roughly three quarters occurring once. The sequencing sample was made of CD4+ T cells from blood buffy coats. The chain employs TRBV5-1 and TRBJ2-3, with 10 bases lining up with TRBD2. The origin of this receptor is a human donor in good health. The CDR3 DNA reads TGCGCCAGCAGCTTAGGACTAGCGGCGGCAGATACGCAGTATTTT. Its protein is CASSLGLAAADTQYF. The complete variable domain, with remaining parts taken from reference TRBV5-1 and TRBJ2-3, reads KAGVTQTPRYLIKTRGQQVTLSCSPISGHRSVSWYQQTPGQGLQFLFEYFSETQRNKGNFPGRFSGRQFSNSRSEMNVSTLELGDSALYLCASSLGLAAADTQYFGPGTRLTVL.